This TCR beta chain is from a study of T cells expressing NK-cell markers. On the study more broadly: Of eight sequenced donors, seven were HCMV-seropositive and one HCMV-seronegative. The study's findings and limits: Researchers report these clonotypes also headed the CD3+CD56-NKG2C+ fraction in a few donors. HCMV specificity of the expanded NKG2C+ T cell clones stayed unclear.

Germline V CDR1 and CDR2: MNHNS, SASEGT. This CDR3 region has 19 residues. UMIs accompanied the 5'RACE template switching by which TCR beta cDNA was made. TCRdb re-called the 5' RACE reads, yielding one record per CDR3 amino acid sequence without DNA. The sample data list around 180,000 distinct CDR3 sequences. Comments on this clonotype: Antigen specificity is unknown.

The sequence derives from a man aged 18-69 years in good health. This rearrangement joins TRBV6-1 to TRBJ2-5; the D gene TCRdb calls, TRBD1, cannot be checked with no DNA. Material: blood T cells: a sorted CD56 or NKG2C T cell subset, CD4+ or CD8+ T cells, or bulk PBMC T cells (not recorded which). CDR3 protein: CASSDERLDRNWYQETQYF.